The present T cell receptor (beta chain) was sequenced within a study of T cell responses to AZD1222 COVID-19 vaccine. Study outcomes and limitations: Clonal diversity was possibly underestimated; the donors were predominantly white British and more often female. Among vaccine-associated CD4 TCRs, coverage spanned spike, with dominance at 160-218 and 743-854. Spike-specific TCR breadth and depth both grew after two AZD1222 doses.

Details on this clone: Its antigen is unknown.

From germline, CDR1 is SGHTA and CDR2 FQGNSA. The CDR3 is made up of 14 amino acids. Trimming left V 1 base short and J 0 bases short, with 7 bases between. Profiling relied on immunoSEQ multiplex PCR, and the TCRdb table lists in-frame clones only, not all of them. Of 95,000 to 120,000 clones listed, 88% are singletons. The chain joins TRBV7-2 to TRBJ2-7; D is ambiguous. The source is an adult who received the AZD1222 COVID-19 vaccine. The specimen comprised peripheral blood, sampled 28 days after the second AZD1222 dose. CDR3 sequence (DNA): TGTGCCAGCAGCTTAGAAGGGCCCTCCTACGAGCAGTACTTC. Amino acid sequence: CASSLEGPSYEQYF.